Reported below is one T cell receptor beta chain. No cognate antigen has been identified for it. No much larger clone is present one base from it, and per-base qualities are unavailable. The record originates from a study of OX40 agonist ivuxolimab in advanced cancers. Turning to the overall study: Ivuxolimab was an agonistic, fully human IgG2 monoclonal antibody directed against OX40 (CD134), a costimulatory receptor. Intravenous ivuxolimab was administered to patients every 2 weeks at six dose levels: 0.01, 0.1, 0.3, 1.5, 3 and 10 mg/kg. Of the roughly 52 dose-escalation patients, hepatocellular carcinoma was present in roughly 19, melanoma in around 15, renal cell carcinoma in 9 and head and neck cancer in 9. A male proportion of around 83% and a mean age of roughly 55 years, ranging from about 23 to 90, were recorded for the dose-escalation cohort. Patients were allowed to have had prior anti-PD-1, anti-PD-L1 or anti-CTLA-4 therapy, and approximately 43% of the dose-escalation patients had previously received checkpoint inhibitors. Partial responses were achieved by three dose-escalation patients, of whom one had hepatocellular carcinoma and two had cutaneous melanoma. Peripheral TCRbeta sequencing was intended to test whether TCR sequence diversity was altered and clonal T-cell expansion was caused by ivuxolimab. The paper covers the monotherapy dose-escalation part of the phase I ivuxolimab trial, which included N of about 50 patients.

Patients with autoimmune disease history or receiving systemic immunosuppression were excluded from the trial. Peripheral blood for TCR sequencing was collected from all dose cohorts at baseline, on cycle 4 day 1, and on cycle 7 day 1. The samples were drawn from a first-in-human, open-label, multicenter phase I dose-escalation trial of ivuxolimab. Adults with locally advanced or metastatic head and neck squamous cell, hepatocellular, melanoma or renal cell carcinoma were enrolled in the trial. CD4+ and CD8+ T cells were sorted separately from peripheral blood before TCR sequencing. The germline V gene gives CDR1 as SGDLS and CDR2 as YYNGEE. Trimming takes 4 bases off V and 4 bases off J; junction bases not matched to a gene: 10. The CDR3 runs 16 residues from the cysteine to the phenylalanine. The DNA shown is the 48-base CDR3, in frame from base 1. To sequence the TCRbeta CDR3 region, genomic DNA was isolated from the sorted cells. The immunoSEQ Assay was used for sequencing of TCRbeta CDR3 regions. Not all clones reach the TCRdb copy of this immuneACCESS table, which keeps in-frame sequences only. Checked studies attribute under half of the gap to unresolved V genes and leave the rest unexplained. For this sample the table gives fewer than 35,000 clones, of which approximately 80% were detected only once. Of the sample, about 20% falls within the top ten clones.

What the research found in general, with its limitations: The antigen specificity of the peripheral T cells that underwent clonal expansion was not determined. After ivuxolimab, more expanded clones were found on average in CD8+ T cells than in CD4+ T cells. Clonal expansion of both CD4+ and CD8+ blood T cells was observed from baseline to week 6 at doses 0.1 to 3.0 mg/kg. In the 0.1-3.0 mg/kg groups, partial responders had among the lowest normalized peripheral clonal expansion, particularly in CD8+ T cells. Low levels of normalized T-cell clonal expansion were also seen in some patients who did not respond.

In this chain, TRBV9 is recombined with TRBJ2-3, with 9 middle bases fitting TRBD2. The source of this sequence is an adult with an advanced solid tumor such as melanoma, head and neck, liver or kidney cancer. Sequencing was performed on CD4+ or CD8+ T cells sorted from blood, taken in a trial of the OX40 agonist ivuxolimab. The CDR3 amino acid sequence is: CASSSMAGGLPDTQYF. The sequenced DNA is TGTGCCAGCAGCTCCATGGCGGGGGGGCTCCCAGATACGCAGTATTTT.